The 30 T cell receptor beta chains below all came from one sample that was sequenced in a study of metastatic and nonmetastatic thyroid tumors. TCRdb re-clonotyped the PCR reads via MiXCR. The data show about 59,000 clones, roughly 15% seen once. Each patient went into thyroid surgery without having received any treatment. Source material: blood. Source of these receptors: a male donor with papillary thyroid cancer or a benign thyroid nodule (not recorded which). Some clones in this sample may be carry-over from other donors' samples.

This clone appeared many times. The CDR3 DNA is TGTGCCAGTACGGACAGACTGGGGACCCAGTACTTC. Residues: CASTDRLGTQYF. The chain is built from TRBV19 and TRBJ2-5; possibly TRBD1 for D (6 bases). The V gene lost 7 bases and the J gene lost 7 bases, with 13 bases spanning the gap. This CDR3 is 12 amino acids long. Germline CDR1 and CDR2: LNHDA and SQIVND (reference sequence).

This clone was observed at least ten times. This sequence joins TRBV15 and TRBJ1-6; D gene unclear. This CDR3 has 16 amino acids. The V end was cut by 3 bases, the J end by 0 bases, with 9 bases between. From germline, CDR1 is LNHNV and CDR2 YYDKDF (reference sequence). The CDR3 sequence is CATSSPRTSYNSPLHF. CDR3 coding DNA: TGTGCCACCAGCAGTCCCCGGACCTCCTATAATTCACCCCTCCACTTT. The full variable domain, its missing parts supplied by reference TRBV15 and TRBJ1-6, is DAMVIQNPRYQVTQFGKPVTLSCSQTLNHNVMYWYQQKSSQAPKLLFHYYDKDFNNEADTPDNFQSRRPNTSFCFLDIRSPGLGDTAMYLCATSSPRTSYNSPLHFGNGTRLTVT.

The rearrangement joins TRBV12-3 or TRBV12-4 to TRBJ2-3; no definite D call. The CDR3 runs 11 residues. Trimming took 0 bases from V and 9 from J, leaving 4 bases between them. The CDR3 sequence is CASSLAQTQYF. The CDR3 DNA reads TGTGCCAGCAGTTTAGCGCAAACGCAGTATTTT.

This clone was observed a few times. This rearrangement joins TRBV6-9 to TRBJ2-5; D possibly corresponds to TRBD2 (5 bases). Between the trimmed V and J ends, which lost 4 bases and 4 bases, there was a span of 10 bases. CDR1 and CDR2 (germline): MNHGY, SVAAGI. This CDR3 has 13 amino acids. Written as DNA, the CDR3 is TGTGCCAGCAGTTCACGGGATCCAGAGACCCAGTACTTC. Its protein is CASSSRDPETQYF.

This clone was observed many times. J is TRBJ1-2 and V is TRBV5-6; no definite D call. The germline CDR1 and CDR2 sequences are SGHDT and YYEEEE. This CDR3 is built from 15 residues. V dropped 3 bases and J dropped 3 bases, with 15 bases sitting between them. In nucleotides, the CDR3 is TGTGCCAGCAGCTCCCGGAGAGGGAACGACTATGGCTACACCTTC. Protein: CASSSRRGNDYGYTF.

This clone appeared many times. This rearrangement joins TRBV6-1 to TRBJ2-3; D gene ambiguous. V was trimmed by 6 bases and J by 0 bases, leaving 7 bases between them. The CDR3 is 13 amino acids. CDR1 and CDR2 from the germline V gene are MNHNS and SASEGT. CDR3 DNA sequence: TGTGCCAGCAGCCGAAAGAGCACAGATACGCAGTATTTT. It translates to CASSRKSTDTQYF.

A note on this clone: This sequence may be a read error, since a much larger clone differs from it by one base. CDR3 protein: CASTSGGVPTEAFF. The CDR3 bases are TGTGCCAGCACCTCTGGCGGGGTCCCAACTGAAGCTTTCTTT. The V and J genes are TRBV9 and TRBJ1-1; unclear D gene. This CDR3 region has 14 residues. The V and J ends lost 6 bases and 5 bases respectively, with 17 bases between them. Germline CDR1 SGDLS, CDR2 YYNGEE.

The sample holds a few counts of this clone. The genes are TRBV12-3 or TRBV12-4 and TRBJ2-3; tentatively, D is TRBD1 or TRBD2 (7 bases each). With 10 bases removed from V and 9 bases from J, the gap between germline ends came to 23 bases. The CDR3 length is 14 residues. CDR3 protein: CAISVGGGQITQYF. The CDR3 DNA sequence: TGTGCCATTTCCGTGGGGGGGGGACAGATAACGCAGTATTTT.

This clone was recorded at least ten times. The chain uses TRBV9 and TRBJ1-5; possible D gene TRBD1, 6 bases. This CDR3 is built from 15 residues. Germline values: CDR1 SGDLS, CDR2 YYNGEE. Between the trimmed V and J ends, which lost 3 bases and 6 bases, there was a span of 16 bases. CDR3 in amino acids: CASSETGLRGQPQHF. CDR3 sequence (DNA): TGTGCCAGCAGCGAAACAGGGCTACGGGGTCAGCCCCAGCATTTT.

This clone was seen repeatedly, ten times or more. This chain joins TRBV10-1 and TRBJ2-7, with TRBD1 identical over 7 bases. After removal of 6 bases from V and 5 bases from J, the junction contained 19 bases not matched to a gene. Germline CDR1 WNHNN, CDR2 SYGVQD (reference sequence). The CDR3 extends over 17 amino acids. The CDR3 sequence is CASRQIKYDRENNEQYF. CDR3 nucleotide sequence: TGCGCCAGCAGACAGATAAAATACGACAGGGAGAACAACGAGCAGTACTTC.

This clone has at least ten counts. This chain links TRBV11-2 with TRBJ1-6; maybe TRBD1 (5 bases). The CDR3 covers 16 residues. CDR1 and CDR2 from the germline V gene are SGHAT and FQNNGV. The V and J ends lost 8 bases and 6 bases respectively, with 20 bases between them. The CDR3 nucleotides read TGTGCCAGCGGACCTTCGACCCGGGACCGTAATTCACCCCTCCACTTT. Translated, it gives CASGPSTRDRNSPLHF. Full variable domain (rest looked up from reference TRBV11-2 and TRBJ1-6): EAGVAQSPRYKIIEKRQSVAFWCNPISGHATLYWYQQILGQGPKLLIQFQNNGVVDDSQLPKDRFSAERLKGVDSTLKIQPAKLEDSAVYLCASGPSTRDRNSPLHFGNGTRLTVT.

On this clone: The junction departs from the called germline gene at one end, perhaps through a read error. In nucleotides, the CDR3 is TGTGCCAGCAGCTACCGACAGGACAGCAATCAGCACCAGCATTTT. Translation: CASSYRQDSNQHQHF. The chain combines TRBV4-2 with TRBJ1-5; D is perhaps TRBD1 (6 bases). The germline V gene encodes CDR1 LGHNA and CDR2 YNFKEQ. This CDR3 is built from 15 residues.

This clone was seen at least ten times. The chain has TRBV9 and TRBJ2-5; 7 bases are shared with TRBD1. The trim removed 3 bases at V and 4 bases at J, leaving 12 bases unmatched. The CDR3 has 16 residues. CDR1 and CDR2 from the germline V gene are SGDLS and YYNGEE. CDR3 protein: CASSGRSGQTVETQYF. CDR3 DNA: TGTGCCAGCAGCGGACGATCGGGACAGACAGTAGAGACCCAGTACTTC.

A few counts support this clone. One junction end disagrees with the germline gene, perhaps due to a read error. The CDR3 DNA reads TGTACCAGCAACCCGGGACCGGGAGCTTTTAATGAGCAGTTCTTC. As protein: CTSNPGPGAFNEQFF. The V gene is TRBV28, the J gene TRBJ2-1; possible D gene TRBD2, 6 bases. The CDR3 contains 15 residues. The germline gives CDR1 MDHEN, CDR2 SYDVKM.

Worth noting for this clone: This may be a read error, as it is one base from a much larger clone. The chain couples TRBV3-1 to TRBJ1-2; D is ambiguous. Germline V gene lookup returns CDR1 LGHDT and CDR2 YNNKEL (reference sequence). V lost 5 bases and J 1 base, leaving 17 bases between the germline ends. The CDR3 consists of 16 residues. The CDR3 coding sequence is TGTGCCAGCAGCTTCATCGTCACGGGGATTAACTATGGCTACACCTTC. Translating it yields CASSFIVTGINYGYTF.

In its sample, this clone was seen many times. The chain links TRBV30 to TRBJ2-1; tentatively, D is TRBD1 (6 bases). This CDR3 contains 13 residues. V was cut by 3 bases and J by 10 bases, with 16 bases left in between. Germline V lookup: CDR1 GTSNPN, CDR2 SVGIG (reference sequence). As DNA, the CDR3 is TGTGCCTGGAGCTGGGTGGTCACAGGGGAGCAGTTCTTC. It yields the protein CAWSWVVTGEQFF.

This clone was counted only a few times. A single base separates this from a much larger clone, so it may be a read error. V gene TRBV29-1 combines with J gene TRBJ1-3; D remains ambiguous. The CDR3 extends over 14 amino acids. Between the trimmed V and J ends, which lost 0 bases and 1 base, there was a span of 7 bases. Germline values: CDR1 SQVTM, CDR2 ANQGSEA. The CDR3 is CSVEDADSGNTIYF. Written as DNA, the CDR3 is TGCAGCGTTGAAGATGCGGATTCTGGAAACACCATATATTTT.

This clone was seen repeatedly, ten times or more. CDR3 protein: CASSLRQGQPQHF. The DNA for the CDR3 is TGTGCCAGCAGTTTAAGGCAGGGGCAGCCCCAGCATTTT. This chain connects TRBV12-3 or TRBV12-4 to TRBJ1-5; weak D call: TRBD1 (6 bases). V dropped 2 bases and J dropped 7 bases, with 9 bases sitting between them. This CDR3 region has 13 residues.

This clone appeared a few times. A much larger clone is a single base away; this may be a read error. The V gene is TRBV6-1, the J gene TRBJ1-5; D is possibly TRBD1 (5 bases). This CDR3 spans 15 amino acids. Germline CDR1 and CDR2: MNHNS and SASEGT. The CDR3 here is CVSSLEGSGNRPQHF. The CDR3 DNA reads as TGTGTCAGCAGTTTGGAGGGGTCGGGCAATCGGCCCCAGCATTTT.

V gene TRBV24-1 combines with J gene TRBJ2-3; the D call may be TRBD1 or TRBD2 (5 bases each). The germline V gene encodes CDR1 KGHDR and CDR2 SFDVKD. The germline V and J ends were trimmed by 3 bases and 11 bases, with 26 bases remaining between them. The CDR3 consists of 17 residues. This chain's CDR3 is CATSDRSFRDQAHKQYF. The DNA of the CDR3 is TGTGCCACCAGTGATCGTTCATTCAGGGACCAAGCCCATAAGCAGTATTTT.

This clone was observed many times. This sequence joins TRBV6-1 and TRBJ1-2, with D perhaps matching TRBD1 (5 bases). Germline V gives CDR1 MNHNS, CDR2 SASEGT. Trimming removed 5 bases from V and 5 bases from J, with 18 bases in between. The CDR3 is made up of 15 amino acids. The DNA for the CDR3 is TGTGCCAGCAGTCCCTCCGGGGCCAATGTATATGGCTACACCTTC. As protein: CASSPSGANVYGYTF.

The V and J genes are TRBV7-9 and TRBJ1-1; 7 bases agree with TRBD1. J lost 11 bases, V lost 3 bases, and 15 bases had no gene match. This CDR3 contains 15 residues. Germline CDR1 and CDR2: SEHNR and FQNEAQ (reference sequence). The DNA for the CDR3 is TGTGCCAGCAGCTTGGCCGGGACAGCCGCCTTGGGGGCTTTCTTT. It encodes CASSLAGTAALGAFF. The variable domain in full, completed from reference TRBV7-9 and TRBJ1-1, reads DTGVSQNPRHKITKRGQNVTFRCDPISEHNRLYWYRQTLGQGPEFLTYFQNEAQLEKSRLLSDRFSAERPKGSFSTLEIQRTEQGDSAMYLCASSLAGTAALGAFFGQGTRLTVV.

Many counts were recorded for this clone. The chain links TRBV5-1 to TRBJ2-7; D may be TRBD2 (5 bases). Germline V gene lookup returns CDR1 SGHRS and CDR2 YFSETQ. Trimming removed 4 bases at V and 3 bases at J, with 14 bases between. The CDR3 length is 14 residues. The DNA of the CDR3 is TGCGCCAGCAGCCCCGGGCGAGGGAACTACGAGCAGTACTTC. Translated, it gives CASSPGRGNYEQYF.

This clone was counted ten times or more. The CDR3 region is CASSAGDRDSGEQYF. The CDR3 coding sequence is TGCGCCAGCAGTGCCGGGGACAGGGATTCGGGCGAGCAGTACTTC. V usage is TRBV10-1 and J usage is TRBJ2-7; 9 nucleotides align to TRBD1. The CDR3 runs 15 residues. CDR1 WNHNN and CDR2 SYGVQD come from the germline V gene (reference sequence). The J segment lost 6 bases and the V segment lost 4 bases, leaving 10 bases of the junction unmatched.

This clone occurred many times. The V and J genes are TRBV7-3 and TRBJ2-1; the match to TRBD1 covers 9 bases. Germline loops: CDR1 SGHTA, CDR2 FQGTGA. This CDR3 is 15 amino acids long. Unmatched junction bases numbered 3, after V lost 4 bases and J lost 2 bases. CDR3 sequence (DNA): TGTGCCAGCAGCTCCAGGACAGGGGCCTACAATGAGCAGTTCTTC. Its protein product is CASSSRTGAYNEQFF.

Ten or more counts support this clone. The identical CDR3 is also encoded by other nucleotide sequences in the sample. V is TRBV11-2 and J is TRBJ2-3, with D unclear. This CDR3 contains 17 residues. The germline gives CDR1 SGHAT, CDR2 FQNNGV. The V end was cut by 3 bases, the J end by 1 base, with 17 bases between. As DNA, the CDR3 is TGTGCCAGCAGCTTGATGTGGCCGTCTCCGGGCACAGATACGCAGTATTTT. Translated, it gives CASSLMWPSPGTDTQYF.

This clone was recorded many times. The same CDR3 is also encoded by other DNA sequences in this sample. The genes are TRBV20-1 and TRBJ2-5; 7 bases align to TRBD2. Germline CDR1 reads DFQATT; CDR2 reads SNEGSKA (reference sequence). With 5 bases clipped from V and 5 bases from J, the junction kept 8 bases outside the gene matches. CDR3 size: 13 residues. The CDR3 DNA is TGCAGTGCTCACCAACCCGGGGGGGAGACCCAGTACTTC. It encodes CSAHQPGGETQYF.

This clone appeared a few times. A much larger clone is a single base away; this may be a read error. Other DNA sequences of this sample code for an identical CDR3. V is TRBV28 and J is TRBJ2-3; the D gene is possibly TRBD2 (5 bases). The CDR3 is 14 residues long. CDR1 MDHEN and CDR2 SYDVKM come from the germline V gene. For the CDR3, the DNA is TGTGCTAGCATAACCGTCGGGGACACAGATACGCAGTATTTT. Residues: CASITVGDTDTQYF.

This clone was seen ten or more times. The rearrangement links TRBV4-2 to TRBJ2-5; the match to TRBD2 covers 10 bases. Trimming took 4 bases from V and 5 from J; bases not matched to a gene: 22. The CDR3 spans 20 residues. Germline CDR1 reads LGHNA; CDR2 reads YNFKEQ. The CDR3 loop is CASSPDMRSGRAPSWETQYF. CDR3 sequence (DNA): TGTGCCAGCAGCCCCGATATGCGGAGCGGGAGGGCCCCTAGTTGGGAGACCCAGTACTTC.

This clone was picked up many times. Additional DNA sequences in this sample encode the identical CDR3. The CDR3 is CASSNPPSGGDGDTQYF. CDR3 coding DNA: TGTGCCAGCAGCAACCCACCTAGCGGGGGGGACGGAGATACGCAGTATTTT. This chain connects TRBV12-3 or TRBV12-4 to TRBJ2-3; 12 bases map to TRBD2. The trim removed 6 bases at V and 5 bases at J, leaving 12 bases unmatched. The CDR3 contains 17 residues.